This T cell receptor (beta chain) appears in the sequencing data of a study of T cells in localized non-small cell lung cancer. Findings and limits, study-wide: Greater T cell density in blood accompanied longer overall survival. Appearing in adjacent lung were a median approximately 50 of the top 100 tumor clones. Compared with tumor, uninvolved adjacent lung displayed greater T cell clonality, ranking highest overall.

Unmatched junction bases numbered 3, after V lost 5 bases and J lost 4 bases. CDR1 is SGHTA and CDR2 is FQGNSA in the germline V gene. The CDR3 runs to 14 residues. As for this clone: The antigen is not known.

Some clones are missing from TCRdb's copy, which holds only in-frame ones; the method was immunoSEQ multiplex PCR. The sample holds more than 10,000 clones, approximately 85% seen once. Specimen: peripheral blood, collected before any cancer treatment. The chain is built from TRBV7-2 and TRBJ2-5; 11 nucleotides agree with TRBD1. The receptor comes from a male donor older than 55 with stage III lung adenocarcinoma. DNA for the CDR3: TGTGCCAGCAGCCGGGACAGGGGGACAGAGACCCAGTACTTC. This gives the protein CASSRDRGTETQYF. Supplemented by reference TRBV7-2 and TRBJ2-5, the full variable domain reads GAGVSQSPSNKVTEKGKDVELRCDPISGHTALYWYRQSLGQGLEFLIYFQGNSAPDKSGLPSDRFSAERTGGSVSTLTIQRTQQEDSAVYLCASSRDRGTETQYFGPGTRLLVL.